This T cell receptor (beta chain) was profiled in a study of T cells in tumors after PD-1 blockade. Study-wide background: Patients had no prior checkpoint blockade, systemic immunosuppressants, or anti-cancer therapy within 4 weeks. Either cemiplimab 350 mg every 2 weeks or pembrolizumab 200 mg every 3 weeks was given. General study points: Approximately 41% of tumor TCR clonotypes were also found in blood.

This clone has only a few counts. As yet, its antigen is unknown. CDR3 length: 18 residues. J lost 3 bases, V lost 4 bases, and 10 bases had no gene match. CDR1 ENHRY and CDR2 SYGVKD come from the germline V gene. Here immunoSEQ multiplex PCR was the method, and the copy in TCRdb shows in-frame clones only, minus some. The table records about 47,000 clones, 65% to 80% of them present only once. The sample here was PBMCs, taken before anti-PD-1 therapy. The chain links TRBV10-3 to TRBJ2-5, with 14 bases identical to TRBD2. This clonotype originated in a human donor with advanced basal cell or squamous cell carcinoma (not recorded which). CDR3 bases: TGTGCCATCAGTGGGGGGGGACTAGCGGGAGTCTTGGAAGAGACCCAGTACTTC. This translates into CAISGGGLAGVLEETQYF.